This T cell receptor (beta chain) was recovered during a study of Graves' ophthalmopathy and Graves' hyperthyroidism. RNA transcripts were the template, and TCR beta CDR3 regions were amplified from them. First-round RT-PCR employed HTBI primers, with a second-round multiplex PCR after it. From the multiplex PCR reads, TCRdb called clonotypes with MiXCR, one entry per CDR3 protein. The repertoire holds over a million distinct CDR3 sequences, less than 45% seen once, with roughly 10% in the top ten. Trimming shortened V by 2 bases and J by 9 bases, and 16 bases separated the two germline ends. Germline V lookup: CDR1 MGHRA, CDR2 YSYEKL. This CDR3 is 15 amino acids long.

Sequenced: peripheral blood or thyroid tissue (not recorded which). The origin of this receptor is an adult man with Graves' hyperthyroidism. The chain links TRBV4-1 to TRBJ2-2, with D possibly TRBD1 on 6 matching bases. In nucleotides, the CDR3 is TGCGCCAGCAGCCAACCGACAAACAGGGATCGGGAGCTGTTTTTT. Protein: CASSQPTNRDRELFF.